This TCR beta chain was sequenced for a study of spatial heterogeneity in lung cancer. Study-level information: The average count in raw reads for each unique TCR and UMI combination exceeded nine appearances.

A unique molecular identifier was attached to every TCR cDNA molecule. TCRdb itself ran the 5' RACE reads through MiXCR, one entry per CDR3 protein. The sample yields tens of thousands of distinct CDR3 sequences, less than 15% seen once. Time point in this sample: sample taken at primary tumor resection. 72 TRACERx patients with early, untreated non-small cell lung cancer donated samples. Unsorted whole RNA samples from tumor, nontumor lung or frozen PBMC were sequenced. The CDR3 length is 11 residues. The germline gives CDR1 KGHSH, CDR2 LQKENI. V lost 3 bases and J 9 bases, leaving 6 bases between the germline ends.

The clonotype originates from a male donor with early-stage non-small cell lung cancer. The chain recombines TRBV18 with TRBJ2-1; no definite D call. Sample: PBMCs, taken at surgery. CDR3 sequence (DNA): TGTGCCAGCTCACCCGCTACTGAGCAGTTCTTC. Its protein is CASSPATEQFF. The full variable domain, its missing parts supplied by reference TRBV18 and TRBJ2-1, is NAGVMQNPRHLVRRRGQEARLRCSPMKGHSHVYWYRQLPEEGLKFMVYLQKENIIDESGMPKERFSAEFPKEGPSILRIQQVVRGDSAAYFCASSPATEQFFGPGTRLTVL.